The 21 T cell receptor beta chains below were found in one sample sequenced in a study of response to subunit inactivated influenza vaccine. TCRdb used MiXCR to reprocess the RT-PCR reads, holding one entry per CDR3 protein. This sample yields about 540,000 distinct CDR3 sequences, of which under 25% are seen a single time; 2.8% belongs to the top ten. These sequences were also reported in another study, on T cells expressing NK-cell markers. That paper notes: Generation of TCR beta cDNA was performed by 5'RACE template switching incorporating UMIs.

Here the sequenced sample was CD4+ T cells sorted from PBMCs, taken approximately 13 days after vaccination. These receptors came from a man between 50 and 59 years old who received an inactivated influenza vaccine.

The chain combines TRBV4-1 with TRBJ1-3; 8 bases match TRBD1. Germline V gene sequence: CDR1 MGHRA, CDR2 YSYEKL. The V and J ends lost 4 bases and 4 bases, in that order; junction bases with no gene match: 9. This CDR3 is 16 amino acids long. The DNA for the CDR3 is TGCGCCAGCAGCCTCAGTGACAGGGGCGTCGGAAACACCATATATTTT. Its protein is CASSLSDRGVGNTIYF.

This clonotype has a count of ten or more. V is TRBV6-2 or TRBV6-3 and J is TRBJ2-1; possibly TRBD1 or TRBD2 for D (5 bases each). Trimming took 7 bases from V and 7 from J, leaving 14 bases between them. CDR3 length: 13 amino acids. From germline, CDR1 is MNHEY and CDR2 SVGEGT. The CDR3 loop is CASTRDGWNEQFF. The CDR3 coding sequence is TGTGCCAGCACTCGGGACGGCTGGAATGAGCAGTTCTTC.

This clonotype was counted between two and nine times. The J gene is TRBJ2-3, the V gene TRBV20-1; 7 bases align to TRBD2. The length of the CDR3 is 16 residues. The germline V gene has CDR1 DFQATT and CDR2 SNEGSKA (reference sequence). V gave up 3 bases and J gave up 3 bases; unmatched junction bases: 12. The CDR3 loop is CSASSRERGTTDTQYF. CDR3 nucleotide sequence: TGCAGTGCTAGCTCCCGAGAGCGGGGCACAACAGATACGCAGTATTTT.

This clonotype has only a few counts. This sequence joins TRBV20-1 and TRBJ2-1; D is undetermined. CDR3 length equals 12 residues. Germline CDR1 DFQATT, CDR2 SNEGSKA (reference sequence). V lost 3 bases and J 5 bases, leaving 8 bases between the germline ends. CDR3 loop: CSASKTHNEQFF. The CDR3, as DNA: TGCAGTGCTAGTAAGACCCACAATGAGCAGTTCTTC.

V usage is TRBV11-2 and J usage is TRBJ2-4, with a possible D match to TRBD1 (8 bases). The germline gives CDR1 SGHAT, CDR2 FQNNGV. The CDR3 spans 14 residues. V dropped 6 bases and J dropped 7 bases, with 16 bases sitting between them. The CDR3 bases are TGTGCCAGCAGTAGTGGACAGGGAGGGAACATTCAGTACTTC. Translation gives CASSSGQGGNIQYF. Based on the CDR3 plus reference TRBV11-2 and TRBJ2-4, the full variable domain is EAGVAQSPRYKIIEKRQSVAFWCNPISGHATLYWYQQILGQGPKLLIQFQNNGVVDDSQLPKDRFSAERLKGVDSTLKIQPAKLEDSAVYLCASSSGQGGNIQYFGAGTRLSVL.

The V and J genes are TRBV10-3 and TRBJ1-3; D is ambiguous. CDR3 length: 14 residues. The germline V gene encodes CDR1 ENHRY and CDR2 SYGVKD. V was cut by 7 bases and J by 0 bases, with 10 bases left in between. CDR3 region: CAITSGFSGNTIYF. In nucleotides, the CDR3 is TGTGCCATCACTTCGGGCTTCTCTGGAAACACCATATATTTT.

The chain combines TRBV7-2 with TRBJ2-1; TRBD2 might be the D (5 bases). CDR3 length: 14 residues. Trimming shortened V by 3 bases and J by 5 bases, and 11 bases separated the two germline ends. Per germline, CDR1 SGHTA and CDR2 FQGNSA. CDR3 protein: CASSFEGFHNEQFF. CDR3 nucleotide sequence: TGTGCCAGCAGCTTCGAGGGTTTTCACAATGAGCAGTTCTTC.

V gene TRBV12-3 or TRBV12-4 combines with J gene TRBJ2-5, with 9 bases that match TRBD2. Germline trimming cut 5 bases from V and 0 bases from J; bases unmatched to any gene: 10. This CDR3 spans 17 amino acids. DNA for the CDR3: TGTGCCAGCAGTGCGGGGCTAGCGGGATTGTACCAAGAGACCCAGTACTTC. Residues: CASSAGLAGLYQETQYF.

The sample holds a few counts of this clonotype. The CDR3 loop reads CSARDIRLARDTQYF. CDR3 coding DNA: TGCAGTGCTAGAGATATTCGCCTAGCTCGCGATACGCAGTATTTT. V is TRBV20-1 and J is TRBJ2-3; possible D gene TRBD2, 5 bases. CDR3 length: 15 amino acids. From germline, CDR1 is DFQATT and CDR2 SNEGSKA (reference sequence). Trimming cost V 0 bases and J 6 bases, with 16 bases left between them.

This clonotype was observed a few times. The chain carries TRBV12-3 or TRBV12-4 and TRBJ2-5; 10 bases line up with TRBD1. The trim removed 2 bases at V and 7 bases at J, leaving 7 bases unmatched. The CDR3 length is 15 residues. The CDR3 here is CASSLQGQGIGTQYF. The CDR3 coding sequence is TGTGCCAGCAGTTTACAGGGACAGGGGATAGGGACCCAGTACTTC.

The V gene is TRBV6-1, the J gene TRBJ2-1, with D perhaps matching TRBD1 (7 bases). Trimming removed 11 bases at V and 5 bases at J, with 28 bases between. Germline-derived CDR1 and CDR2 are MNHNS and SASEGT. The CDR3 has 17 residues. The CDR3 sequence: CAASSRRGDRLNNEQFF. The CDR3 bases are TGTGCCGCATCCTCTCGTAGGGGGGACAGATTAAACAATGAGCAGTTCTTC.

This chain uses TRBV12-3 or TRBV12-4 with TRBJ2-1, with a possible D match to TRBD2 (5 bases). The V and J ends lost 2 bases and 5 bases respectively, with 7 bases between them. The CDR3 contains 13 residues. This CDR3 is CASSLQEDNEQFF. Written as DNA, the CDR3 is TGTGCCAGCAGTTTACAGGAGGACAATGAGCAGTTCTTC.

At least ten counts were recorded for this clonotype. The CDR3 loop reads CSASQGPMNTEAFF. CDR3 DNA: TGCAGTGCTAGTCAAGGGCCCATGAACACTGAAGCTTTCTTT. V is TRBV20-1 and J is TRBJ1-1; no reliable D call. Germline-derived CDR1 and CDR2 are DFQATT and SNEGSKA (reference sequence). The length of the CDR3 is 14 residues. Trimming took off 3 bases at V and 0 bases at J, with 11 bases between the two ends.

J is TRBJ2-1 and V is TRBV20-1; D is tentatively TRBD1 or TRBD2 (6 bases each). V shed 3 bases and J shed 2 bases, with 11 bases lying between them. The CDR3 is 14 amino acids. From germline, CDR1 is DFQATT and CDR2 SNEGSKA (reference sequence). This chain's CDR3 is CSASWGAPYNEQFF. The CDR3 DNA reads TGCAGTGCTAGTTGGGGGGCCCCCTACAATGAGCAGTTCTTC.

The rearrangement uses TRBV30 and TRBJ1-1; D remains unclear. Trimming removed 0 bases at V and 1 base at J, with 6 bases between. CDR1 is GTSNPN, CDR2 SVGIG, per germline (reference sequence). The CDR3 has 13 amino acids. CDR3 protein: CAWSVNPNTEAFF. The CDR3 coding sequence is TGTGCCTGGAGTGTAAACCCGAACACTGAAGCTTTCTTT.

The rearrangement uses TRBV6-1 and TRBJ1-2; D not certain. Germline V gives CDR1 MNHNS, CDR2 SASEGT. V lost 6 bases and J 3 bases, leaving 5 bases between the germline ends. CDR3 length: 11 residues. The CDR3 DNA is TGTGCCAGCAGGGCCCACTATGGCTACACCTTC. Amino acids: CASRAHYGYTF.

The chain employs TRBV9 and TRBJ2-3, with a possible D match to TRBD2 (6 bases). Germline V lookup: CDR1 SGDLS, CDR2 YYNGEE. The CDR3 extends over 16 amino acids. Trimming cost V 1 base and J 2 bases, with 14 bases left between them. CDR3 coding DNA: TGTGCCAGCAGCGTACGGAGTAGCGGATTCACAGATACGCAGTATTTT. As protein: CASSVRSSGFTDTQYF.

This clonotype was seen more than once but under ten times. The J gene is TRBJ2-5, the V gene TRBV12-3 or TRBV12-4; weak D call: TRBD2 (6 bases). The CDR3 contains 14 residues. With 5 bases removed from V and 5 bases from J, the gap between germline ends came to 15 bases. CDR3 residues: CASSPWDWRETQYF. The CDR3 nucleotides are TGTGCCAGCAGTCCATGGGACTGGAGGGAGACCCAGTACTTC.

The chain carries TRBV28 and TRBJ1-2; D is uncertain. Trimming removed 6 bases from V and 1 base from J, with 9 bases in between. The CDR3 is 13 amino acids. From germline, CDR1 is MDHEN and CDR2 SYDVKM. The CDR3 region is CASSRYSNYGYTF. DNA for the CDR3: TGTGCCAGCAGCCGATACAGTAACTATGGCTACACCTTC.

This clonotype turned up a few times. The V call is TRBV5-1, the J call TRBJ1-6; D unclear. Germline V lookup: CDR1 SGHRS, CDR2 YFSETQ. This CDR3 comprises 16 residues. Trimming took off 0 bases at V and 5 bases at J, with 12 bases between the two ends. CDR3 in DNA: TGCGCCAGCAGCTTGGAATCTGCTACTAATAATTCACCCCTCCACTTT. Protein sequence: CASSLESATNNSPLHF.

The chain combines TRBV10-3 with TRBJ2-6, with 8 bases aligning to TRBD1. The CDR3 sequence is 17 residues long. Germline trimming cut 5 bases from V and 1 base from J; bases unmatched to any gene: 7. Germline assignment: CDR1 ENHRY and CDR2 SYGVKD. CDR3 DNA sequence: TGTGCCATCAGTCTGGACAGGGTTGGGTCTGGGGCCAACGTCCTGACTTTC. Amino acid sequence: CAISLDRVGSGANVLTF.